Shown below are 30 T cell receptor beta chains from a single sample sequenced in a study of cytomegalovirus exposure and HLA in healthy donors. The PCR ran on 60 Vbeta and 13 Jbeta primers. The table came from immunoSEQ multiplex PCR; TCRdb's copy has only in-frame clones and leaves some out. The sample contains around 190,000 clones, roughly 87% of which appear only once. Sequencing was performed on PBMCs. These receptors came from a boy younger than 10 in good health and CMV-seronegative.

On this clone: Within the sample, other DNA sequences also encode this same CDR3. This chain joins TRBV5-1 and TRBJ1-3; a possible D gene is TRBD1 (5 bases). Looked up from germline, CDR1 is SGHRS and CDR2 is YFSETQ. The V end lost 1 base, the J end lost 3 bases, and 23 bases lay between the germline ends. The CDR3 extends over 19 amino acids. CDR3 DNA sequence: TGCGCCAGCAGCTTGTACCATACAGGCGTAGGGGCACATGGAAACACCATATATTTT. This gives the protein CASSLYHTGVGAHGNTIYF.

This rearrangement joins TRBV28 to TRBJ1-2; no definite D call. Germline-derived CDR1 and CDR2 are MDHEN and SYDVKM. V was clipped by 2 bases and J by 8 bases, with 6 bases between them. This CDR3 is built from 11 residues. CDR3 sequence: CASSLGHGYTF. CDR3 bases: TGTGCCAGCAGTTTAGGGCACGGCTACACCTTC.

The V gene is TRBV28, the J gene TRBJ1-1, with TRBD1 as a possible D gene (6 bases). Trimming removed 7 bases from V and 4 bases from J, with 22 bases in between. CDR3 size: 16 residues. Germline V gene data show CDR1 as MDHEN and CDR2 as SYDVKM. CDR3 coding DNA: TGTGCCAGCAACCATACGCGAGGGGGAGAAGCCACTGAAGCTTTCTTT. It is translated as CASNHTRGGEATEAFF.

This clone was seen once. CDR3 DNA sequence: TGTGCCAGCAGTGTTCCCGGGACAAACTATCAGCCCCAGCATTTT. This encodes CASSVPGTNYQPQHF. The chain employs TRBV2 and TRBJ1-5; D might be TRBD1 (6 bases). V was clipped by 4 bases and J by 5 bases, with 15 bases between them. The CDR3 has 15 amino acids. The germline V gene has CDR1 SNHLY and CDR2 FYNNEI.

The chain couples TRBV6-1 to TRBJ2-3, with D tentatively TRBD2 (5 bases). Per germline, CDR1 MNHNS and CDR2 SASEGT. With 5 bases removed from V and 3 bases from J, the gap between germline ends came to 15 bases. The CDR3 is 15 amino acids. DNA for the CDR3: TGTGCCAGCAGTTTCGGAGGAGGTCGAACAGATACGCAGTATTTT. The encoded protein is CASSFGGGRTDTQYF.

This clone was detected once. The chain uses TRBV28 and TRBJ2-7, with a tentative D call TRBD1 (6 bases). This CDR3 has 13 amino acids. Germline V gene sequence: CDR1 MDHEN, CDR2 SYDVKM. V lost 6 bases to trimming and J lost 3 bases, with 12 bases between them. CDR3: CASRYRAVYEQYF. The CDR3 DNA follows: TGTGCCAGCAGATACAGGGCGGTCTACGAGCAGTACTTC.

This clone was observed a single time. The V gene is TRBV30, the J gene TRBJ1-1; D is unresolved. The germline V gene has CDR1 GTSNPN and CDR2 SVGIG (reference sequence). V was trimmed by 7 bases and J by 2 bases, leaving 8 bases between them. CDR3 size: 11 residues. The CDR3 DNA reads TGTGCCTCCCTAGTAAACACTGAAGCTTTCTTT. Its protein product is CASLVNTEAFF.

The chain employs TRBV27 and TRBJ2-7, with a weak D call TRBD2 (5 bases). The V gene lost 4 bases and the J gene lost 3 bases, with 13 bases spanning the gap. The CDR3 extends over 14 amino acids. Germline CDR1 and CDR2: MNHEY and SMNVEV (reference sequence). The CDR3 DNA reads as TGTGCCAGCAGTTCGAGGGATCAGGTCTACGAGCAGTACTTC. Protein: CASSSRDQVYEQYF.

The chain is built from TRBV7-9 and TRBJ2-5; weak D call: TRBD1 (5 bases). The J call may be wrong; the DNA end is better matched by TRBJ2-7. Germline CDR1 and CDR2: SEHNR and FQNEAQ (reference sequence). This CDR3 contains 15 residues. CDR3 in amino acids: CASMSVEGDSYEQYF. DNA of the CDR3: TGTGCCAGCATGTCGGTGGAAGGGGACTCCTACGAGCAGTACTTC.

The chain links TRBV5-1 to TRBJ2-5; TRBD1 is a possible D gene (6 bases). The CDR3 sequence is 17 residues long. V was cut by 1 base and J by 4 bases, with 20 bases left in between. Per the germline V gene, CDR1 is SGHRS and CDR2 is YFSETQ. CDR3 in amino acids: CASSLYQALQGRETQYF. The CDR3 coding sequence is TGCGCCAGCAGCTTGTACCAGGCGTTACAGGGAAGAGAGACCCAGTACTTC.

This chain joins TRBV9 and TRBJ1-2, with 9 bases that match TRBD1. Germline V gives CDR1 SGDLS, CDR2 YYNGEE. V dropped 4 bases and J dropped 6; count of bases not matched to a gene: 7. The CDR3 covers 14 residues. This CDR3 is CASSSTGGADGYTF. In DNA, the CDR3 is TGTGCCAGCAGCAGCACAGGGGGCGCCGATGGCTACACCTTC.

The V call is TRBV6-4, the J call TRBJ2-7, with 7 positions matching TRBD2. With 3 bases clipped from V and 2 bases from J, the junction kept 7 bases outside the gene matches. This CDR3 is built from 15 residues. From germline, CDR1 is MRHNA and CDR2 SNTAGT. CDR3 region: CASSEVAGDTYEQYF. CDR3 bases: TGTGCCAGCAGTGAAGTTGCGGGAGACACCTACGAGCAGTACTTC.

This chain joins TRBV30 and TRBJ1-4; D is perhaps TRBD1 (6 bases). The CDR3 length is 13 residues. Germline CDR1 GTSNPN, CDR2 SVGIG (reference sequence). Between the trimmed V and J ends, which lost 0 bases and 4 bases, there was a span of 6 bases. CDR3 residues: CAWSVQGNEKLFF. Here the CDR3 DNA reads TGTGCCTGGAGTGTACAGGGTAATGAAAAACTGTTTTTT.

The chain employs TRBV27 and TRBJ2-7, with TRBD1 matching 8 bases. The V gene end was trimmed by 2 bases and the J gene end by 2 bases; junction bases not matched to a gene: 2. Per germline, CDR1 MNHEY and CDR2 SMNVEV (reference sequence). CDR3 length: 14 residues. CDR3 sequence (DNA): TGTGCCAGCAGTTTAAGGGGACAGGCCTACGAGCAGTACTTC. It translates to CASSLRGQAYEQYF.

V is TRBV6-6 and J is TRBJ2-2; D is unresolved. The germline V gene encodes CDR1 MNHNY and CDR2 SVGAGI (reference sequence). The V and J ends lost 5 bases and 0 bases respectively, with 13 bases between them. This CDR3 contains 16 residues. CDR3 loop: CASSTIASANTGELFF. The CDR3 coding sequence is TGTGCCAGCAGTACGATAGCATCTGCGAACACCGGGGAGCTGTTTTTT.

The chain uses TRBV6-1 and TRBJ2-7; D is perhaps TRBD2 (6 bases). Germline V lookup: CDR1 MNHNS, CDR2 SASEGT. This CDR3 is built from 14 residues. V was trimmed by 5 bases and J by 2 bases, leaving 13 bases between them. CDR3 region: CASSWRGSPYEQYF. CDR3 in DNA: TGTGCCAGCAGTTGGCGGGGCTCCCCCTACGAGCAGTACTTC.

The genes are TRBV18 and TRBJ1-6, with D perhaps TRBD1 (5 bases). The V gene lost 6 bases and the J gene lost 14 bases, with 17 bases spanning the gap. Germline CDR1 KGHSH, CDR2 LQKENI. There are 13 residues in the CDR3. CDR3 protein: CASSRGDRVALHF. In DNA, the CDR3 is TGTGCCAGCTCTCGGGGGGACCGCGTCGCCCTCCACTTT.

V and J are TRBV27 and TRBJ2-7; TRBD2 matches at 7 bases. The CDR3 runs to 14 residues. V lost 2 bases to trimming and J lost 2 bases; unmatched junction nucleotides: 3. The germline gives CDR1 MNHEY, CDR2 SMNVEV (reference sequence). The DNA for the CDR3 is TGTGCCAGCAGTTTAGGGGGGACTACCTACGAGCAGTACTTC. Protein sequence: CASSLGGTTYEQYF.

This rearrangement joins TRBV7-3 to TRBJ2-1; 7 bases fit TRBD2. CDR3 size: 16 residues. The germline V gene has CDR1 SGHTA and CDR2 FQGTGA. The J segment lost 4 bases and the V segment lost 2 bases, leaving 8 bases of the junction unmatched. As DNA, the CDR3 is TGTGCCAGCAGCTTACGTCCGGCGGGAGAGTACAATGAGCAGTTCTTC. Translation: CASSLRPAGEYNEQFF.

This chain joins TRBV5-6 and TRBJ1-2, with TRBD1 matching 8 bases. The CDR3 is 14 amino acids. V shed 7 bases and J 8 bases; nucleotides not matched to a gene: 13. CDR1 is SGHDT, CDR2 YYEEEE, per germline. CDR3 in amino acids: CASGDGTGVYGYTF. In nucleotides, the CDR3 is TGTGCCAGCGGGGACGGGACAGGTGTTTACGGCTACACCTTC.

This clone was observed a handful of times. V and J are TRBV9 and TRBJ1-1; possibly TRBD1 for D (5 bases). Trimming pared 0 bases from V and 2 bases from J, leaving 8 bases between. CDR1 and CDR2 from the germline V gene are SGDLS and YYNGEE. The CDR3 loop spans 14 amino acids. CDR3 in amino acids: CASSVVGGNTEAFF. The CDR3 DNA is TGTGCCAGCAGCGTAGTGGGGGGAAACACTGAAGCTTTCTTT. Looking up the rest from reference TRBV9 and TRBJ1-1 gives the full variable domain: DSGVTQTPKHLITATGQRVTLRCSPRSGDLSVYWYQQSLDQGLQFLIQYYNGEERAKGNILERFSAQQFPDLHSELNLSSLELGDSALYFCASSVVGGNTEAFFGQGTRLTVV.

The chain couples TRBV7-9 to TRBJ1-3, with TRBD1 matching over 7 bases. Germline trimming cut 5 bases from V and 1 base from J; bases unmatched to any gene: 14. Germline V lookup: CDR1 SEHNR, CDR2 FQNEAQ (reference sequence). The CDR3 is 18 amino acids. The CDR3 bases are TGTGCCAGCAGCCCGACCCTGGGACAGTTCACTTCTGGAAACACCATATATTTT. It encodes CASSPTLGQFTSGNTIYF.

The gene calls are TRBV5-1 and TRBJ2-5; D remains unclear. The DNA end is a closer match to TRBJ2-7, so the J assignment may be wrong. This CDR3 has 14 amino acids. CDR1 is SGHRS, CDR2 YFSETQ, per germline. The CDR3 protein is CASRSQASSYEQYF. The CDR3 DNA follows: TGCGCCAGCAGGTCTCAGGCAAGCTCCTACGAGCAGTACTTC.

In DNA, the CDR3 is TGTGCCAGCAGTTTAGGGGGGAGCCACACCGGGGAGCTGTTTTTT. This translates into CASSLGGSHTGELFF. This chain uses TRBV28 with TRBJ2-2; a possible D gene is TRBD2 (6 bases). V was trimmed by 2 bases and J by 3 bases, leaving 10 bases between them. The CDR3 loop spans 15 amino acids. Germline values: CDR1 MDHEN, CDR2 SYDVKM.

This clone showed up just once. One junction end disagrees with the germline gene, perhaps due to a read error. The chain recombines TRBV27 with TRBJ1-6; no definite D call. This CDR3 contains 10 residues. Germline lookup yields CDR1 MNHEY and CDR2 SMNVEV (reference sequence). The CDR3 reads CASSHRVLDF. The CDR3 nucleotides are TGTGCCAGCAGTCACAGAGTTCTCGACTTT.

This chain links TRBV6-1 with TRBJ1-5, with TRBD1 as a possible D gene (6 bases). Germline CDR1 reads MNHNS; CDR2 reads SASEGT. The germline V and J ends were trimmed by 4 bases and 4 bases, with 8 bases remaining between them. The CDR3 extends over 13 amino acids. This CDR3 is CASSVTGNQPQHF. The CDR3 DNA reads as TGTGCCAGCAGTGTAACAGGGAATCAGCCCCAGCATTTT.

This chain connects TRBV27 to TRBJ2-1, with D possibly TRBD2 on 7 matching bases. The CDR3 sequence is 16 residues long. V lost 3 bases and J 12 bases, leaving 24 bases between the germline ends. Germline loops: CDR1 MNHEY, CDR2 SMNVEV (reference sequence). CDR3 amino acids: CASSFRGGVGLRWQFF. The DNA for the CDR3 is TGTGCCAGCAGTTTTAGGGGGGGAGTAGGTTTACGATGGCAGTTCTTC.

CDR3 residues: CASSLGQTGLGYEQYF. In DNA, the CDR3 is TGTGCCAGCAGCTTAGGCCAGACAGGACTAGGTTACGAGCAGTACTTC. The V and J genes are TRBV7-9 and TRBJ2-7, with TRBD2 as a possible D gene (7 bases). Trimming stripped 1 base from V and 4 bases from J, with 17 bases between. The V gene's germline CDR1 is SEHNR and CDR2 FQNEAQ (reference sequence). CDR3 length: 16 amino acids.

This clone was recorded only once. V usage is TRBV7-9 and J usage is TRBJ2-1; D unclear. This CDR3 contains 12 residues. The ends were cut back, 5 bases at V and 9 bases at J, with 11 bases in the middle. Germline CDR1 SEHNR, CDR2 FQNEAQ (reference sequence). CDR3 region: CASSRKGGEQFF. The DNA for the CDR3 is TGTGCCAGCAGCAGGAAAGGCGGTGAGCAGTTCTTC. Drawing the rest from reference TRBV7-9 and TRBJ2-1, the complete variable domain is DTGVSQNPRHKITKRGQNVTFRCDPISEHNRLYWYRQTLGQGPEFLTYFQNEAQLEKSRLLSDRFSAERPKGSFSTLEIQRTEQGDSAMYLCASSRKGGEQFFGPGTRLTVL.

V is TRBV2 and J is TRBJ2-1, with TRBD2 identical over 8 bases. V lost 6 bases, J lost 6 bases, and 10 bases stayed unmatched. Per the germline V gene, CDR1 is SNHLY and CDR2 is FYNNEI. This CDR3 is 15 amino acids long. The CDR3 region has the DNA TGTGCCAGCAGCGATCCGGGACTAGAAGGCAATGAGCAGTTCTTC. It codes for CASSDPGLEGNEQFF.